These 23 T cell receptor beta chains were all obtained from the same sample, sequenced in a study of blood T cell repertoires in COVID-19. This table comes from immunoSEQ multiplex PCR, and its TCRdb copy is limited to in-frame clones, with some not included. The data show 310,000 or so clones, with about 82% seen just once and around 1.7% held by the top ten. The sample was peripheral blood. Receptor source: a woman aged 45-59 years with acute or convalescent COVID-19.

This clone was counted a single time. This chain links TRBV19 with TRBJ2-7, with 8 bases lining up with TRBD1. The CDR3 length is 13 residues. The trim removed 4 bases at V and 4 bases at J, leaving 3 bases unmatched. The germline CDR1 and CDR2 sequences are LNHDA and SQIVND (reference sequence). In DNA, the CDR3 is TGTGCCAGTAGTAAGGGACAGGAGTACGAGCAGTACTTC. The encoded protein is CASSKGQEYEQYF.

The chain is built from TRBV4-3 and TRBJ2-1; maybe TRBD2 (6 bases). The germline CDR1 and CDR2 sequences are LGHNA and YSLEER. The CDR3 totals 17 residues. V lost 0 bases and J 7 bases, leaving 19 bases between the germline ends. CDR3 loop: CASSQDYRRASRNEQFF. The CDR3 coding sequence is TGCGCCAGCAGCCAAGATTATCGGAGGGCCTCGAGGAATGAGCAGTTCTTC.

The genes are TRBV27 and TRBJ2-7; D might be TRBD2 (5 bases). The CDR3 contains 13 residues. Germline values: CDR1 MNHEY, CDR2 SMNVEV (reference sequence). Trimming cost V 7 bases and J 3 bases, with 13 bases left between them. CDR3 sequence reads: CASNLREGYEQYF. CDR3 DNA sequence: TGTGCCAGCAATCTGAGGGAAGGCTACGAGCAGTACTTC.

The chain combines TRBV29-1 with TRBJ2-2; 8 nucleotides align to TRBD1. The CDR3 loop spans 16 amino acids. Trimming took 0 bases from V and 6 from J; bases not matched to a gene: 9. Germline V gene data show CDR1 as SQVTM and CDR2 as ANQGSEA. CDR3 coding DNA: TGCAGCGTTGAAGATGTGAGACAGGGGCGTCCCGGGGAGCTGTTTTTT. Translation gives CSVEDVRQGRPGELFF.

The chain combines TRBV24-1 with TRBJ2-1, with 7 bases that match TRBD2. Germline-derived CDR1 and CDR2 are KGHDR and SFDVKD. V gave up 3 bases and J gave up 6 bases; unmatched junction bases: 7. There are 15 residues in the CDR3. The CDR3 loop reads CATSDGVGRGNEQFF. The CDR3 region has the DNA TGTGCCACCAGTGATGGTGTGGGGAGGGGCAATGAGCAGTTCTTC.

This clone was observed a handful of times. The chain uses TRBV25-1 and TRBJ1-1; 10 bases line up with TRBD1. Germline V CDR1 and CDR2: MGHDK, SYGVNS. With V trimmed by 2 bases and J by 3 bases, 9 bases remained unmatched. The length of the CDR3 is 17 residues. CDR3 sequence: CASSEGVDRGRHTEAFF. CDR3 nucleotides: TGTGCCAGCAGTGAAGGGGTAGACAGGGGGCGTCACACTGAAGCTTTCTTT.

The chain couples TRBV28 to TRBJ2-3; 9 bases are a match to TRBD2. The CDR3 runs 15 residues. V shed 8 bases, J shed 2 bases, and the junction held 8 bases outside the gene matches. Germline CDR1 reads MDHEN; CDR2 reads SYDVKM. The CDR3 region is CASRGRGGYTDTQYF. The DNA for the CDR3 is TGTGCCAGCCGCGGGCGGGGGGGATACACAGATACGCAGTATTTT. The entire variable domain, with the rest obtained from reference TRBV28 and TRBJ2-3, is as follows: DVKVTQSSRYLVKRTGEKVFLECVQDMDHENMFWYRQDPGLGLRLIYFSYDVKMKEKGDIPEGYSVSREKKERFSLILESASTNQTSMYLCASRGRGGYTDTQYFGPGTRLTVL.

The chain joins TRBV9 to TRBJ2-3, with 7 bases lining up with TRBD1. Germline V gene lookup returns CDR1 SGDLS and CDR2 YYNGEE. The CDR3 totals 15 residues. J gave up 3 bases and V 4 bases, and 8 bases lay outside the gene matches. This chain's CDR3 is CASSLRGLRTDTQYF. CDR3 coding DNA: TGTGCCAGCAGCTTAAGGGGGCTGAGAACAGATACGCAGTATTTT.

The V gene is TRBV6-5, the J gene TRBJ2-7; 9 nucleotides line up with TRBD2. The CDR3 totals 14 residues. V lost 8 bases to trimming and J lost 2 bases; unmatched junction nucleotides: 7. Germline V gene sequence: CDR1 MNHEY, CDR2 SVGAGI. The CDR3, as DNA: TGTGCCAGCCGGATAGCGGGAGTCCCCTACGAGCAGTACTTC. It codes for CASRIAGVPYEQYF.

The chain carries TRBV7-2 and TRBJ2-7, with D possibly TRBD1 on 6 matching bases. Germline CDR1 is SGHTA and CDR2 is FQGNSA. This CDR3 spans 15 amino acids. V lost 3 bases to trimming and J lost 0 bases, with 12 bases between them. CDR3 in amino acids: CASSFSAGASYEQYF. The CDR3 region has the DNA TGTGCCAGCAGCTTTTCGGCAGGGGCCTCCTACGAGCAGTACTTC.

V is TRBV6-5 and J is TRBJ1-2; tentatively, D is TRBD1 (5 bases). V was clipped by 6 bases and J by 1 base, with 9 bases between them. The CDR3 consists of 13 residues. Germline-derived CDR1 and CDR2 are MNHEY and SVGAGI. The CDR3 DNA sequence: TGTGCCAGCAGAAGAGACAGTAACTATGGCTACACCTTC. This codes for CASRRDSNYGYTF.

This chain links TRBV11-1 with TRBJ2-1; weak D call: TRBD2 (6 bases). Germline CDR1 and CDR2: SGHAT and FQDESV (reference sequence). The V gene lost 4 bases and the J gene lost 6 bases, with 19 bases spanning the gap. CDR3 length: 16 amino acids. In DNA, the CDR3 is TGTGCCAGCAGCTCCCCGGGGGTCCATCTTAGCAATGAGCAGTTCTTC. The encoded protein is CASSSPGVHLSNEQFF. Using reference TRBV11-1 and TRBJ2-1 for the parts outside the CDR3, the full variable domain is EAEVAQSPRYKITEKSQAVAFWCDPISGHATLYWYRQILGQGPELLVQFQDESVVDDSQLPKDRFSAERLKGVDSTLKIQPAELGDSAMYLCASSSPGVHLSNEQFFGPGTRLTVL.

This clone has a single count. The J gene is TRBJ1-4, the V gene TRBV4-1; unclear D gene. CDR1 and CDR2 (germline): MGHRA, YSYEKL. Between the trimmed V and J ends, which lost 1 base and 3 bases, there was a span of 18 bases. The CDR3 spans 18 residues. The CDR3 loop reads CASSQVLPGFGANEKLFF. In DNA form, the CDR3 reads TGCGCCAGCAGCCAAGTCCTCCCCGGTTTCGGAGCTAATGAAAAACTGTTTTTT.

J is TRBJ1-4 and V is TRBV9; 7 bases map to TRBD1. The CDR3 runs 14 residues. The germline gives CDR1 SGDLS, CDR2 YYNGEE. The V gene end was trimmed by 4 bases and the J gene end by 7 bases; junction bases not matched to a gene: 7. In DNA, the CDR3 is TGTGCCAGCAGCCCCACGACAGGGCGTGAAAAACTGTTTTTT. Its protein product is CASSPTTGREKLFF. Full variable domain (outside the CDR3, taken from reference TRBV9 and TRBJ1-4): DSGVTQTPKHLITATGQRVTLRCSPRSGDLSVYWYQQSLDQGLQFLIQYYNGEERAKGNILERFSAQQFPDLHSELNLSSLELGDSALYFCASSPTTGREKLFFGSGTQLSVL.

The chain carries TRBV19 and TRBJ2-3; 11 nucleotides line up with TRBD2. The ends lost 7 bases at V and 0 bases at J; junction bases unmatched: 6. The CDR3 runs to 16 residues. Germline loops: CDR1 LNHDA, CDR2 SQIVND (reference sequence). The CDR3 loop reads CASTDSGRASTDTQYF. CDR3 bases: TGTGCCAGTACGGATAGCGGGAGGGCTAGCACAGATACGCAGTATTTT.

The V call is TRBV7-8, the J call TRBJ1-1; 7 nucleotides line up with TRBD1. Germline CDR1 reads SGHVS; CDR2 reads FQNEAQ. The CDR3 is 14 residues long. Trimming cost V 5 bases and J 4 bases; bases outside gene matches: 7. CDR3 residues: CASSLAEGATEAFF. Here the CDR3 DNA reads TGTGCCAGCAGCCTCGCTGAGGGGGCCACTGAAGCTTTCTTT.

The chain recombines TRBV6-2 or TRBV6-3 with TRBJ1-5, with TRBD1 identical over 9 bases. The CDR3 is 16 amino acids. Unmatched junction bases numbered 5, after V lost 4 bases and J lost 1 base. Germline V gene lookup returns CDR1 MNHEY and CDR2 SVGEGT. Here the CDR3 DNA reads TGTGCCAGCAGTTCAATTACAGGGGGCAGCAATCAGCCCCAGCATTTT. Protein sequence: CASSSITGGSNQPQHF.

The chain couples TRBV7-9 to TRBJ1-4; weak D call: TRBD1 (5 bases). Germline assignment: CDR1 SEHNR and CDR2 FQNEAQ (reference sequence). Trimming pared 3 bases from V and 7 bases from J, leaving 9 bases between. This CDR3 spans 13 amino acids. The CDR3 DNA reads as TGTGCCAGCAGCTTTTCGGGGGGTGAAAAACTGTTTTTT. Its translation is CASSFSGGEKLFF.

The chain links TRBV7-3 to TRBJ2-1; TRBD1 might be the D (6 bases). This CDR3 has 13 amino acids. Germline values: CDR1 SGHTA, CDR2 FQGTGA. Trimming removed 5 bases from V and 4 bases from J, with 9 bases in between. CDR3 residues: CASSQGQYNEQFF. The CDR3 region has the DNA TGTGCCAGCAGCCAAGGACAGTACAATGAGCAGTTCTTC. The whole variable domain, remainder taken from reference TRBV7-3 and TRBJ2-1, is GAGVSQTPSNKVTEKGKYVELRCDPISGHTALYWYRQSLGQGPEFLIYFQGTGAADDSGLPNDRFFAVRPEGSVSTLKIQRTERGDSAVYLCASSQGQYNEQFFGPGTRLTVL.

The CDR3 DNA reads as TGTGCCAGCAGCTTAATGGGGGCCGACACCGGGGAGCTGTTTTTT. Residues: CASSLMGADTGELFF. The rearrangement joins TRBV7-2 to TRBJ2-2; weak D call: TRBD1 (6 bases). V was cut by 2 bases and J by 3 bases, with 10 bases left in between. The CDR3 has 15 amino acids. CDR1 and CDR2 from the germline V gene are SGHTA and FQGNSA.

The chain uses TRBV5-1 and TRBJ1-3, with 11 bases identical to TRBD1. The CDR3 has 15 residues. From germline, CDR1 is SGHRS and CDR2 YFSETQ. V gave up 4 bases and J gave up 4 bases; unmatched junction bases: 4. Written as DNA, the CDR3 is TGCGCCAGCAGCGGGACAGGGGGTCTCGGAAACACCATATATTTT. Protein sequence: CASSGTGGLGNTIYF.

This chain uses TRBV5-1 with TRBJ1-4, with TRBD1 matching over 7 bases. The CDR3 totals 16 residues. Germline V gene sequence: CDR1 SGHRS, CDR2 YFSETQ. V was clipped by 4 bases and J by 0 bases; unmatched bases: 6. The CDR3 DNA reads TGCGCCAGCAGCCGGCCAGGGGGTGCAACTAATGAAAAACTGTTTTTT. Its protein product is CASSRPGGATNEKLFF. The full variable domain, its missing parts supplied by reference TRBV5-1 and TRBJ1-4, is KAGVTQTPRYLIKTRGQQVTLSCSPISGHRSVSWYQQTPGQGLQFLFEYFSETQRNKGNFPGRFSGRQFSNSRSEMNVSTLELGDSALYLCASSRPGGATNEKLFFGSGTQLSVL.

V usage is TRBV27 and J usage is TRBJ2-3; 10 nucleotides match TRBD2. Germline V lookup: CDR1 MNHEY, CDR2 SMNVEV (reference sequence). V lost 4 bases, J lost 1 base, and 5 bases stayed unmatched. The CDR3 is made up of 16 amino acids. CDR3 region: CASSSPLAGGTDTQYF. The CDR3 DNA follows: TGTGCCAGCAGTTCACCTCTAGCGGGGGGCACAGATACGCAGTATTTT.